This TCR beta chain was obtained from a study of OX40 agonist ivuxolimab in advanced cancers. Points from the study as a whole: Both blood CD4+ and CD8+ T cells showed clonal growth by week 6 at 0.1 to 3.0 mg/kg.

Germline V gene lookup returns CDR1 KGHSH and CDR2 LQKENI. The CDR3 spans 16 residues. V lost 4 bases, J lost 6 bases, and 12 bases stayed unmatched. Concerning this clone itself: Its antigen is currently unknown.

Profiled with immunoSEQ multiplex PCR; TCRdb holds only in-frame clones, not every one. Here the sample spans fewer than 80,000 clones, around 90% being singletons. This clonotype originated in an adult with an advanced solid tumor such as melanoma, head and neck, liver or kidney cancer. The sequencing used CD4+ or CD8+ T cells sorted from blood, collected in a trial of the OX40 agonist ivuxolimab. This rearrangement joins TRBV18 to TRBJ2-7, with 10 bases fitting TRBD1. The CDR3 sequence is CASSRELGTGVGEQYF. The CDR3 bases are TGTGCCAGCTCACGCGAACTCGGGACAGGGGTAGGCGAGCAGTACTTC. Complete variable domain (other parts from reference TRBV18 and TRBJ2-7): NAGVMQNPRHLVRRRGQEARLRCSPMKGHSHVYWYRQLPEEGLKFMVYLQKENIIDESGMPKERFSAEFPKEGPSILRIQQVVRGDSAAYFCASSRELGTGVGEQYFGPGTRLTVT.